This TCR beta chain was documented in a study of neoadjuvant nivolumab and ipilimumab in lung cancer. Study-wide background: The combination arm added day-1 ipilimumab 1 mg/kg to nivolumab 3 mg/kg on days 1, 15, 29.

Repertoires were generated with immunoSEQ multiplex PCR, while TCRdb's copy carries only in-frame clones and drops some. The profile shows 25,000 to 35,000 clones, roughly nine tenths of them singletons. Trimming cost V 5 bases and J 5 bases; bases outside gene matches: 9. Germline lookup yields CDR1 SGHRS and CDR2 YFSETQ. The CDR3 consists of 14 residues. Overall study findings and caveats: Only two of four nivolumab-treated tumors gained richness and clonality by surgery. TCR richness and clonality were higher in tumors than adjacent uninvolved lung. Higher pretherapy blood TCR richness went with higher resected-tumor richness.

With respect to this clone: The antigen is undetermined.

This chain uses TRBV5-1 with TRBJ1-2, with 7 bases identical to TRBD1. The receptor comes from an adult with non-small cell lung cancer. The sequenced sample was peripheral blood, obtained after neoadjuvant nivolumab, alone or with ipilimumab, at or shortly before surgery. CDR3 nucleotides: TGCGCCAGCAGAGCGGGGGCAGGGGGATATGGCTACACCTTC. This gives the protein CASRAGAGGYGYTF. Variable domain in full (rest from reference TRBV5-1 and TRBJ1-2): KAGVTQTPRYLIKTRGQQVTLSCSPISGHRSVSWYQQTPGQGLQFLFEYFSETQRNKGNFPGRFSGRQFSNSRSEMNVSTLELGDSALYLCASRAGAGGYGYTFGSGTRLTVV.